The table lists the clone carrying this T cell receptor beta chain with many counts. This record comes from a study of neurological immune-mediated disorders. J gave up 6 bases and V 6 bases, and 8 bases lay outside the gene matches. This CDR3 has 16 amino acids. Germline CDR1 MNHEY, CDR2 SVGAGI. A single record per CDR3 protein comes from TCRdb applying MiXCR to the 5' RACE reads. The sample includes roughly 43,000 distinct CDR3 sequences, about 2% of them seen just once. The study built unsorted libraries from 2 million PBMCs kept at -80 C. This chain links TRBV6-5 with TRBJ2-3; 14 nucleotides align to TRBD2. The material sequenced was PBMCs. The TCR originated in a woman in her thirties or forties with multiple sclerosis. The CDR3 sequence: CASSRLTSGGADTQYF. CDR3 in DNA: TGTGCCAGCAGCCGTTTGACTAGCGGGGGGGCTGATACGCAGTATTTT.